Listed below are T cell receptor beta chains from one sample, sequenced in a study of blood T cell repertoires in COVID-19. The repertoire was sequenced with immunoSEQ multiplex PCR; TCRdb's copy has only in-frame clones and lacks some. Of about 190,000 clones listed, 88% were seen once; the top ten hold approximately 5.6%. Material: peripheral blood. The receptors here all came from a man aged 35-49 years with active or convalescent COVID-19. Each CDR3 is given with its conserved first and last residue. The order of the fields is D gene, clone size, V gene, J gene, CDR3 DNA, CDR3 protein. A D gene is named only where the DNA matches it firmly. The size entry is marked missing in some rows and otherwise reads once, few, many or a size class.

.	.	TRBV20-1	TRBJ1-2	TGCAGTGCTAGAGGAGTCGAGGGGGACACCTTC	CSARGVEGDTF
.	once	TRBV7-2	TRBJ2-4	TGTGCCAGCAGCTTAGCCGGGGTCGCCAAAAACATTCAGTACTTC	CASSLAGVAKNIQYF
.	.	TRBV3-1/TRBV3-2	TRBJ1-3	TGTGCCAGCAGCCAAGGACGGGGTCAGACCTCTGGAAACACCATATATTTT	CASSQGRGQTSGNTIYF
.	.	TRBV19	TRBJ1-3	TGTGCCAGTAGTACGTTCGGCTCTGGAAACACCATATATTTT	CASSTFGSGNTIYF
.	.	TRBV7-9	TRBJ2-7	TGTGCCAGCAGCACGACAGCGTCCACCTACGAGCAGTACTTC	CASSTTASTYEQYF
.	.	TRBV5-1	TRBJ2-1	TGCGCCAGCAGCTTTTCAAGCGGGTCTTTCAATGAGCAGTTCTTC	CASSFSSGSFNEQFF
TRBD1	.	TRBV5-4	TRBJ1-2	TGTGCCAGCAGCCCTGGGGACAGGGGCAACTATGGCTACACCTTC	CASSPGDRGNYGYTF
TRBD1	.	TRBV5-6	TRBJ1-1	TGTGCCAGCAGCCTGACAGGGTCGGACACTGAAGCTTTCTTT	CASSLTGSDTEAFF
.	.	TRBV18	TRBJ1-6	TGTGCCAGCTCACGACTTCAAATACCGAATTCACCCCTCCACTTT	CASSRLQIPNSPLHF
.	.	TRBV20-1	TRBJ1-5	TGCAGTGCTAGTCCGCAGGGGAATCAGCCCCAGCATTTT	CSASPQGNQPQHF
.	.	TRBV19	TRBJ2-1	TGTGCCAGTAGTAACGGGGTAAACAATGAGCAGTTCTTC	CASSNGVNNEQFF
TRBD1	.	TRBV6-5	TRBJ1-5	TGTGCCAGCGGGGGGACCGGGACAGACGATCAGCCCCAGCATTTT	CASGGTGTDDQPQHF
TRBD1	.	TRBV18	TRBJ1-2	TGTGCCAGCTCACCGACTCTGGACAGGGACTATGGCTACACCTTC	CASSPTLDRDYGYTF
.	few	TRBV21-1	TRBJ1-2	TGTGCCAGCAGCAAAGAGGAGGGGGCCAATGGCTACACCTTC	CASSKEEGANGYTF
.	.	TRBV5-5	TRBJ2-3	TGTGCCAGCAGCCGATTTAAAGTCAGGGGAACAGATACGCAGTATTTT	CASSRFKVRGTDTQYF
TRBD1	.	TRBV5-1	TRBJ1-1	TGCGCCAGCAGCCACCGGGACAGGACTGAAGCTTTCTTT	CASSHRDRTEAFF
.	once	TRBV6-5	TRBJ2-3	TGTGCCAGCAGCCGGCGGCCCGGGGATACGCAGTATTTT	CASSRRPGDTQYF
TRBD2	.	TRBV6-2/TRBV6-3	TRBJ2-1	TGTGCCAGCAGTTACGCCTTTGCGGGGGCCTACAATGAGCAGTTCTTC	CASSYAFAGAYNEQFF
.	.	TRBV6-5	TRBJ1-5	TGTGCCAGCAGCCGACAGGAGACGTGGGGACAGCCCCAGCATTTT	CASSRQETWGQPQHF
TRBD1	once	TRBV7-9	TRBJ1-1	TGTGCCAGCGGGACAGAGAACACTGAAGCTTTCTTT	CASGTENTEAFF
.	.	TRBV6-2/TRBV6-3	TRBJ1-5	TGTGCCAGCAGTTATCCTCGGGGGAATCAGCCCCAGCATTTT	CASSYPRGNQPQHF
.	.	TRBV7-8	TRBJ2-1	TGTGCCAGCAGCTTAGCGGCGGCCCCCGGAGCCTACAATGAGCAGTTCTTC	CASSLAAAPGAYNEQFF
.	.	TRBV4-1	TRBJ2-7	TGCGCCAGCAGCCAAGCGGGGGACGAGCAGTACTTC	CASSQAGDEQYF